The clone carrying this T cell receptor (beta chain) was recorded only once. The antigen is unknown. These data come from a study of cytomegalovirus exposure and HLA in healthy donors. Study outcomes and limitations: Analysis was carried out at a later point, and it linked a missense DCLRE1C variant to TCR beta V- and J-gene trimming. A further, later analysis showed that HLA-associated TCR beta chains (compared with equally common others) were more clonally expanded.

With 6 bases clipped from V and 1 base from J, the junction kept 6 bases outside the gene matches. Germline-derived CDR1 and CDR2 are SQVTM and ANQGSEA. The CDR3 has 14 residues. The study ran its PCR with 60 Vbeta and 13 Jbeta primers. Measured with immunoSEQ multiplex PCR; TCRdb has only the in-frame clones, and not every one. Counted here are about 120,000 clones, over 65% occurring once; the ten biggest clones make up 1.3%. The source material was PBMCs. The receptor was derived from a woman aged 30 to 39 in good health and CMV-seronegative. This chain links TRBV29-1 with TRBJ2-3; 8 bases fit TRBD1. In nucleotides, the CDR3 is TGCAGCGTCGCAGGGGGCGCCGGCACAGATACGCAGTATTTT. Amino acid sequence: CSVAGGAGTDTQYF.